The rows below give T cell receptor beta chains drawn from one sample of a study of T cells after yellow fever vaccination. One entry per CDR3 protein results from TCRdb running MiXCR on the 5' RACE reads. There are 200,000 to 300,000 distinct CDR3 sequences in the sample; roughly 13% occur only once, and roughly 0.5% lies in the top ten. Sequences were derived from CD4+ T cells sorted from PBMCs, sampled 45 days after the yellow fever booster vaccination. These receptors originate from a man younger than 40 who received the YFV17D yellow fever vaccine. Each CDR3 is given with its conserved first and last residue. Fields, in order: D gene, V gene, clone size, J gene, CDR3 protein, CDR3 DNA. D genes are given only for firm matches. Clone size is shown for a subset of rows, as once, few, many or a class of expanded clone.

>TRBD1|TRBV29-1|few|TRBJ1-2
CSVGQDLSGYTF
TGCAGCGTAGGACAGGATCTATCTGGCTACACCTTC
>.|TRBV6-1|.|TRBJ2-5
CASRKLGGQETQYF
TGTGCCAGCAGAAAACTAGGTGGACAAGAGACCCAGTACTTC
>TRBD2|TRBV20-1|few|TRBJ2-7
CSASGRASGEQYF
TGCAGTGCTAGCGGGAGGGCCTCGGGGGAGCAGTACTTC
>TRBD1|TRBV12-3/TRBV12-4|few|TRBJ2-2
CASSFQGANGELFF
TGTGCCAGCAGTTTTCAGGGGGCGAATGGGGAGCTGTTTTTT
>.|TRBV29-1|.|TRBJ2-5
CSVAVGGSQETQYF
TGCAGCGTTGCCGTTGGCGGATCCCAAGAGACCCAGTACTTC
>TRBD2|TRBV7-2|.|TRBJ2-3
CASSQLAGARTDTQYF
TGTGCCAGCAGCCAACTAGCGGGAGCACGTACAGATACGCAGTATTTT
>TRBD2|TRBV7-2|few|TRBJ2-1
CASSPGSGGTYNEQFF
TGTGCCAGCAGCCCGGGGAGCGGGGGAACCTACAATGAGCAGTTCTTC
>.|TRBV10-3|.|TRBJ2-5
CAISESFQGKEETQYF
TGTGCCATCAGTGAGTCGTTCCAGGGAAAGGAAGAGACCCAGTACTTC
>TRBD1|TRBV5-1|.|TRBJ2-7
CASSLADRAIYEQYF
TGCGCCAGCAGCTTGGCGGACAGGGCTATCTACGAGCAGTACTTC
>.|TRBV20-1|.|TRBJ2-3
CTARGRAGADTQYF
TGCACCGCTAGGGGGAGGGCCGGGGCAGATACGCAGTATTTT
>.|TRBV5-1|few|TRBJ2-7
CASTSAYEQYF
TGCGCCAGCACCAGTGCCTACGAGCAGTACTTC
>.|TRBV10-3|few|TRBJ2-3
CAINRVSTDTQYF
TGTGCCATCAACCGGGTTAGCACAGATACGCAGTATTTT
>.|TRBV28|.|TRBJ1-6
CASSAIRATSALHF
TGTGCCAGCAGTGCAATCAGGGCTACTTCGGCCCTCCACTTT
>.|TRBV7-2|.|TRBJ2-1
CASSLVMFSSYNEQFF
TGTGCCAGCAGCTTAGTGATGTTTAGCTCCTACAATGAGCAGTTCTTC
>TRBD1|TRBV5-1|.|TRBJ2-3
CASSPGQTPDTQYF
TGCGCCAGCAGCCCGGGACAGACTCCAGATACGCAGTATTTT
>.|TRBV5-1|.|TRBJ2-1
CASSTEDSEQFF
TGCGCCAGCAGCACTGAGGACAGCGAGCAGTTCTTC
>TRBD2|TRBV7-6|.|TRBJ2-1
CASSLMTSGSNEQFF
TGTGCCAGCAGCTTAATGACTAGCGGGAGTAATGAGCAGTTCTTC
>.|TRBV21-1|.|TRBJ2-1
CASSTLPQREPDNEQFF
TGTGCCAGCAGCACCCTCCCCCAGCGGGAACCCGACAATGAGCAGTTCTTC
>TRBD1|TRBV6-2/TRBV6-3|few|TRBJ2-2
CASRTGTGFVRGELFF
TGTGCCAGCAGGACCGGGACAGGGTTCGTCCGCGGGGAGCTGTTTTTT
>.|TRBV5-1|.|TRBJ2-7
CASSYSTEAPYEQYF
TGCGCCAGCAGCTATTCGACGGAAGCCCCCTACGAGCAGTACTTC
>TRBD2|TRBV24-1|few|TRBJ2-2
CATSYLAGGPPVGELFF
TGTGCCACCAGTTACCTAGCGGGAGGGCCCCCTGTCGGGGAGCTGTTTTTT
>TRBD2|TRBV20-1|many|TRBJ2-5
CSATSGQETQYF
TGCAGTGCTACTAGCGGGCAAGAGACCCAGTACTTC
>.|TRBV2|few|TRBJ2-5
CASGTETQYF
TGTGCCAGCGGGACAGAGACCCAGTACTTC
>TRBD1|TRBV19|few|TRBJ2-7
CASSAGTGITYEQYF
TGTGCCAGTAGTGCAGGGACAGGGATTACCTACGAGCAGTACTTC
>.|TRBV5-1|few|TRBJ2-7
CASTAGSGGEQYF
TGCGCCTCGACGGCCGGGTCCGGAGGGGAGCAGTACTTC
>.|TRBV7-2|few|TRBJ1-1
CASSLLGADTEAFF
TGTGCCAGCAGCTTACTGGGGGCGGACACTGAAGCTTTCTTT
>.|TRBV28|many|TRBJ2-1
CASSLSRYNEQFF
TGTGCCAGCAGTTTAAGCAGATACAATGAGCAGTTCTTC
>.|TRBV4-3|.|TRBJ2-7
CASSRRLSAYEQYF
TGCGCCAGCAGCCGCCGACTTTCGGCCTACGAGCAGTACTTC
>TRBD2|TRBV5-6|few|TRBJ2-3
CASSLRLAATDTQYF
TGTGCCAGCAGCCTAAGACTAGCGGCTACAGATACGCAGTATTTT
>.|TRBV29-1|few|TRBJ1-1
CSVVRVLNTEAFF
TGCAGCGTTGTAAGGGTATTGAACACTGAAGCTTTCTTT
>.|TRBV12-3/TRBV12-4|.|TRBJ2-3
CASSPPPGASDTQYF
TGTGCCAGCAGTCCGCCTCCAGGGGCATCAGATACGCAGTATTTT
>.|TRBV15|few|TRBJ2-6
CATSSQGFSGANVLTF
TGTGCCACCAGCTCCCAAGGCTTCTCTGGGGCCAACGTCCTGACTTTC
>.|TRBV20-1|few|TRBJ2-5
CSASKTGWMETQYF
TGCAGTGCTAGTAAGACAGGCTGGATGGAGACCCAGTACTTC
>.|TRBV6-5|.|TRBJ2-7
CASSYRRRRGIGDVYEQYF
TGTGCCAGCAGTTACCGTAGACGCAGGGGCATTGGGGACGTATACGAGCAGTACTTC
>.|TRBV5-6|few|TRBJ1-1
CASSLDKNTEAFF
TGTGCCAGCAGCCTCGACAAGAACACTGAAGCTTTCTTT
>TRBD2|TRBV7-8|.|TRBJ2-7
CASSLGPSGSRSEQYF
TGTGCCAGCAGCTTAGGGCCTAGCGGGAGTAGGTCCGAGCAGTACTTC
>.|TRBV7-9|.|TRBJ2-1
CASVSRQVNNEQFF
TGTGCCAGCGTTTCGAGGCAGGTGAACAATGAGCAGTTCTTC
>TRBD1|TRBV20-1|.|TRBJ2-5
CSARQGARGETQYF
TGCAGTGCTCGACAGGGGGCGCGGGGGGAGACCCAGTACTTC
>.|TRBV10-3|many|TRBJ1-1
CAISESILATEAFF
TGTGCCATCAGTGAGTCGATCCTGGCGACTGAAGCTTTCTTT
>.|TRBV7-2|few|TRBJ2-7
CASSLARGAYEQYF
TGTGCCAGCAGCTTAGCGCGAGGAGCCTACGAGCAGTACTTC
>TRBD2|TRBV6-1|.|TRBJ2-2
CASSKGGMPGELFF
TGTGCCAGCAGCAAGGGAGGGATGCCCGGGGAGCTGTTTTTT
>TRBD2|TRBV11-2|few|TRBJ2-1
CASSERGLAFNEQFF
TGTGCCAGCAGCGAGAGGGGACTAGCGTTCAATGAGCAGTTCTTC
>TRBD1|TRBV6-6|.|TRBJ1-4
CASSDRGNEKLFF
TGTGCCAGCAGCGACAGGGGGAATGAAAAACTGTTTTTT
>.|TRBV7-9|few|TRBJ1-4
CASSLSSGSGKLFF
TGTGCCAGCAGCTTATCTTCAGGGAGCGGAAAACTGTTTTTT
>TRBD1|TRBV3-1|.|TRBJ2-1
CASIGDSGRQFF
TGTGCCAGCATAGGGGACAGCGGTCGGCAGTTCTTC
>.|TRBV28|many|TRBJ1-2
CASSFAYNYGYTF
TGTGCCAGCAGTTTCGCCTATAACTATGGCTACACCTTC
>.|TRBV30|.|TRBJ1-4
CAWSKTGYEKLFF
TGTGCCTGGAGTAAGACAGGTTACGAAAAACTGTTTTTT
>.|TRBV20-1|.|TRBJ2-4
CSARDGAAALAKNIQYF
TGCAGTGCTAGAGACGGAGCGGCGGCACTAGCCAAAAACATTCAGTACTTC
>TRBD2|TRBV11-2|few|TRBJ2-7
CASSPAGTSGGTRQYF
TGTGCCAGCAGCCCCGCCGGGACTAGCGGGGGTACGCGGCAGTACTTC